This T cell receptor (beta chain) was sequenced during a study of T cells in tuberculosis. This clone was observed a single time. Germline CDR1 and CDR2: SNHLY and FYNNEI. This CDR3 is built from 15 residues. Trimming shortened V by 2 bases and J by 1 base, and 9 bases separated the two germline ends. Sequenced by immunoSEQ multiplex PCR; TCRdb stores in-frame clones only, minus some. Of around 43,000 clones listed, approximately 95% are singletons. The clonotype originates from a donor aged 10 to 29 with latent tuberculosis or without tuberculosis infection. Sample: PBMCs. The genes are TRBV2 and TRBJ1-5, with D possibly matching TRBD1 (5 bases). The CDR3 loop is CASSETGSSNQPQHF. Written as DNA, the CDR3 is TGTGCCAGCAGTGAAACAGGATCAAGCAATCAGCCCCAGCATTTT.